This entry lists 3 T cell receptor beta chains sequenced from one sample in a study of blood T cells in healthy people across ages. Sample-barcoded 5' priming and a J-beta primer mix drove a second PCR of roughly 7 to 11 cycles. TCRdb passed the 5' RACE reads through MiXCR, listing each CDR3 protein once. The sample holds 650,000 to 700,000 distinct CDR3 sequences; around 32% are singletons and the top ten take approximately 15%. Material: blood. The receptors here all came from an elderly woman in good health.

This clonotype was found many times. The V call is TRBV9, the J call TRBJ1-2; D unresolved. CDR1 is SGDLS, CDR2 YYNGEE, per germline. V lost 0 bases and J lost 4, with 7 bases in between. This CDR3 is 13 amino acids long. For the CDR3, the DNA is TGTGCCAGCAGCGTAGGAACAGCCTATGGCTACACCTTC. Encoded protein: CASSVGTAYGYTF.

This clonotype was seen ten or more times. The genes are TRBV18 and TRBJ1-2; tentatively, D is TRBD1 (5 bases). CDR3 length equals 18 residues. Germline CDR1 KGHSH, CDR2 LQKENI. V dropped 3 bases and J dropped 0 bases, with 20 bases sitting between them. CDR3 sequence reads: CASSPVFNRGQANYGYTF. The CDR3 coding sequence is TGTGCCAGCTCACCGGTTTTTAATCGGGGCCAAGCTAACTATGGCTACACCTTC.

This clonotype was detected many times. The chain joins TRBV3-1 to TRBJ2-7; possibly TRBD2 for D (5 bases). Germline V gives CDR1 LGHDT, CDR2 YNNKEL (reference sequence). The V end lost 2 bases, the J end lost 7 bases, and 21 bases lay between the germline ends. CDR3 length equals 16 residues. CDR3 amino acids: CASSQNLLGGNREQYF. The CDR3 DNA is TGTGCCAGCAGCCAAAATCTACTAGGCGGTAATAGAGAGCAGTACTTC.